The 21 T cell receptor beta chains below all came from one sample that was sequenced in a study of cytomegalovirus exposure and HLA in healthy donors. With 60 Vbeta and 13 Jbeta primers, the PCR was carried out. TCRdb's table, derived via immunoSEQ multiplex PCR, lists solely in-frame clones and lacks some. The sample consists of 100,000 to 150,000 clones, almost 80% of them appearing once. Source material: PBMCs. The receptors derive from a female donor in good health and CMV-seronegative.

This chain uses TRBV4-1 with TRBJ1-4; possibly TRBD1 for D (5 bases). V lost 3 bases, J lost 4 bases, and 15 bases lay in between. The CDR3 covers 16 residues. CDR1 is MGHRA, CDR2 YSYEKL, per germline. The CDR3 DNA follows: TGCGCCAGCAGCCAGAACCCTACAGGTTTTAATGAAAAACTGTTTTTT. It translates to CASSQNPTGFNEKLFF.

V gene TRBV5-1 combines with J gene TRBJ2-2, with D maybe TRBD1 (5 bases). CDR3 length: 14 residues. The germline gives CDR1 SGHRS, CDR2 YFSETQ. The germline V and J ends were trimmed by 3 bases and 3 bases, with 9 bases remaining between them. This CDR3 reads CASSSDRDTGELFF. DNA for the CDR3: TGCGCCAGCAGCTCCGACAGAGACACCGGGGAGCTGTTTTTT.

The J gene is TRBJ2-7, the V gene TRBV28; 7 positions agree with TRBD1. J gave up 3 bases and V 5 bases, and 4 bases lay outside the gene matches. The CDR3 contains 13 residues. Germline CDR1 and CDR2: MDHEN and SYDVKM. Here the CDR3 DNA reads TGTGCCAGCAGTCCGACAGGGAACTACGAGCAGTACTTC. Translated, it gives CASSPTGNYEQYF. The whole variable domain, remainder taken from reference TRBV28 and TRBJ2-7, is DVKVTQSSRYLVKRTGEKVFLECVQDMDHENMFWYRQDPGLGLRLIYFSYDVKMKEKGDIPEGYSVSREKKERFSLILESASTNQTSMYLCASSPTGNYEQYFGPGTRLTVT.

The V and J genes are TRBV12-5 and TRBJ1-1; D call uncertain. From germline, CDR1 is LGHNT and CDR2 FRNRAP. This CDR3 contains 14 residues. Trimming left V 1 base short and J 8 bases short, with 14 bases between. The CDR3 loop reads CASGLGDTEAEAFF. The DNA of the CDR3 is TGTGCTAGTGGTTTGGGGGATACGGAGGCCGAAGCTTTCTTT.

The chain combines TRBV7-8 with TRBJ1-2; TRBD1 agrees at 9 bases. The V and J ends lost 0 bases and 7 bases, in that order; junction bases with no gene match: 18. Germline CDR1 is SGHVS and CDR2 is FQNEAQ. The CDR3 has 19 residues. The CDR3, as DNA: TGTGCCAGCAGCTTAGCCACCGGGACAGGGTGGGGATCCGGGAGTGGCTACACCTTC. It is translated as CASSLATGTGWGSGSGYTF.

This clone was seen more than once but under ten times. The chain links TRBV11-2 to TRBJ2-7; the match to TRBD2 covers 13 bases. V lost 1 base to trimming and J lost 5 bases; unmatched junction nucleotides: 11. Germline assignment: CDR1 SGHAT and CDR2 FQNNGV. The CDR3 is made up of 18 amino acids. The chain's CDR3 is CASSLVRILAGGPHEQYF. CDR3 DNA sequence: TGTGCCAGCAGCTTAGTCAGGATACTAGCGGGAGGGCCTCACGAGCAGTACTTC.

This clone appeared once. The chain uses TRBV20-1 and TRBJ1-2; D is perhaps TRBD1 (5 bases). Trimming took off 3 bases at V and 8 bases at J, with 10 bases between the two ends. The CDR3 is 11 amino acids. Per the germline V gene, CDR1 is DFQATT and CDR2 is SNEGSKA (reference sequence). The DNA for the CDR3 is TGCAGTGCTAGGGGGGGAAGCGGCTACACCTTC. Translation: CSARGGSGYTF.

This sequence joins TRBV10-3 and TRBJ1-1, with 9 bases matching TRBD1. Germline V gives CDR1 ENHRY, CDR2 SYGVKD. With 0 bases clipped from V and 10 bases from J, the junction kept 0 bases outside the gene matches. This CDR3 spans 12 amino acids. The CDR3, as DNA: TGTGCCATCAGTGAGTCGGACAGGGGAGCTTTCTTT. Its translation: CAISESDRGAFF.

This clone was seen a few times. This chain links TRBV6-5 with TRBJ1-1, with no clear D. Trimming took off 2 bases at V and 0 bases at J, with 7 bases between the two ends. Germline CDR1 is MNHEY and CDR2 is SVGAGI. CDR3 size: 14 residues. CDR3 sequence (DNA): TGTGCCAGCAGTTACACAGCTTTGAACACTGAAGCTTTCTTT. It yields the protein CASSYTALNTEAFF.

V is TRBV28 and J is TRBJ1-5; 7 nucleotides agree with TRBD1. CDR1 and CDR2 from the germline V gene are MDHEN and SYDVKM. V shed 5 bases, J shed 6 bases, and the junction held 7 bases outside the gene matches. The CDR3 is made up of 14 amino acids. The CDR3 region is CASSLRQGGQPQHF. The DNA for the CDR3 is TGTGCCAGCAGTCTTCGACAGGGTGGTCAGCCCCAGCATTTT. Complete variable domain (other parts from reference TRBV28 and TRBJ1-5): DVKVTQSSRYLVKRTGEKVFLECVQDMDHENMFWYRQDPGLGLRLIYFSYDVKMKEKGDIPEGYSVSREKKERFSLILESASTNQTSMYLCASSLRQGGQPQHFGDGTRLSIL.

V gene TRBV2 combines with J gene TRBJ2-7; TRBD2 aligns across 12 bases. The V and J ends lost 5 bases and 4 bases, in that order; junction bases with no gene match: 6. Germline CDR1 is SNHLY and CDR2 is FYNNEI. The CDR3 totals 15 residues. The CDR3 DNA is TGTGCCAGCAGTCTAGCGGGAGGGCCCTCTTACGAGCAGTACTTC. Amino acids: CASSLAGGPSYEQYF.

The chain links TRBV29-1 to TRBJ1-3; D uncertain. V gave up 1 base and J gave up 0 bases, with 7 bases separating them. Germline CDR1 is SQVTM and CDR2 is ANQGSEA. CDR3 length equals 14 residues. The CDR3 coding sequence is TGCAGCGTTGAAGTAACGGGCTCTGGAAACACCATATATTTT. This translates into CSVEVTGSGNTIYF.

The chain uses TRBV18 and TRBJ2-3; tentative D call: TRBD2 (6 bases). The CDR3 contains 13 residues. V lost 3 bases and J lost 7, with 11 bases in between. The germline V gene encodes CDR1 KGHSH and CDR2 LQKENI. CDR3 residues: CASSPLTRNTQYF. The CDR3 region has the DNA TGTGCCAGCTCACCTTTGACTAGAAATACGCAGTATTTT.

This clone was seen only a few times. The J gene is TRBJ1-1, the V gene TRBV20-1; 7 bases fit TRBD1. CDR3 length: 11 amino acids. Germline V gene data show CDR1 as DFQATT and CDR2 as SNEGSKA (reference sequence). Trimming took 5 bases from V and 5 from J; bases not matched to a gene: 2. This chain's CDR3 is CSAYRGTEAFF. CDR3 in DNA: TGCAGTGCTTACAGGGGAACTGAAGCTTTCTTT.

There are a few counts of this clone. The gene calls are TRBV7-8 and TRBJ1-1; D ambiguous. The CDR3 length is 15 residues. Trimming shortened V by 5 bases and J by 1 base, and 14 bases separated the two germline ends. Germline CDR1 SGHVS, CDR2 FQNEAQ. The DNA for the CDR3 is TGTGCCAGCAGCAACCTACACGCAGGGAACACTGAAGCTTTCTTT. Amino acid sequence: CASSNLHAGNTEAFF.

This clone has a single count. The V and J genes are TRBV9 and TRBJ2-2; 10 nucleotides align to TRBD1. Trimming took 0 bases from V and 5 from J; bases not matched to a gene: 4. In germline, CDR1 is SGDLS, CDR2 YYNGEE. CDR3 length: 16 amino acids. The CDR3: CASSVETGGGTGELFF. DNA for the CDR3: TGTGCCAGCAGCGTAGAGACAGGGGGCGGAACCGGGGAGCTGTTTTTT.

The chain couples TRBV5-6 to TRBJ2-2; 9 bases fit TRBD1. V shed 4 bases, J shed 6 bases, and the junction held 7 bases outside the gene matches. This CDR3 has 15 residues. In germline, CDR1 is SGHDT, CDR2 YYEEEE. The CDR3 spells CASSKDRGRAGELFF. DNA for the CDR3: TGTGCCAGCAGCAAGGACAGGGGTAGAGCCGGGGAGCTGTTTTTT.

This clone showed up just a few times. The J gene is TRBJ2-5, the V gene TRBV28; D remains ambiguous. CDR3 length: 17 amino acids. Germline CDR1 and CDR2: MDHEN and SYDVKM. V lost 5 bases to trimming and J lost 1 base, with 20 bases between them. In DNA form, the CDR3 reads TGTGCCAGCAGTGTCCCTATAAATTCGGTGGTCCAAGAGACCCAGTACTTC. It encodes CASSVPINSVVQETQYF.

The chain carries TRBV28 and TRBJ2-3; 7 bases line up with TRBD2. The V and J ends lost 6 bases and 4 bases, in that order; junction bases with no gene match: 7. The CDR3 consists of 14 residues. CDR1 and CDR2 from the germline V gene are MDHEN and SYDVKM. CDR3 nucleotide sequence: TGTGCCAGCAGATTCGAGCGGGACGCAGATACGCAGTATTTT. It encodes CASRFERDADTQYF.

This chain uses TRBV9 with TRBJ2-2; the D is unclear. V was shortened by 4 bases and J by 1 base, with 14 bases between the two germline ends. The CDR3 covers 16 residues. Germline-derived CDR1 and CDR2 are SGDLS and YYNGEE. The CDR3 DNA follows: TGTGCCAGCAGCCCCCAGGCCTACCTGAACACCGGGGAGCTGTTTTTT. The encoded protein is CASSPQAYLNTGELFF.

This chain uses TRBV19 with TRBJ1-4, with D possibly being TRBD1 (6 bases). The germline V gene encodes CDR1 LNHDA and CDR2 SQIVND (reference sequence). V gave up 5 bases and J gave up 5 bases, with 15 bases separating them. The CDR3 is 15 amino acids. As DNA, the CDR3 is TGTGCCAGTAGTCCGTCGGACAGCAGAAATGAAAAACTGTTTTTT. Translated: CASSPSDSRNEKLFF.